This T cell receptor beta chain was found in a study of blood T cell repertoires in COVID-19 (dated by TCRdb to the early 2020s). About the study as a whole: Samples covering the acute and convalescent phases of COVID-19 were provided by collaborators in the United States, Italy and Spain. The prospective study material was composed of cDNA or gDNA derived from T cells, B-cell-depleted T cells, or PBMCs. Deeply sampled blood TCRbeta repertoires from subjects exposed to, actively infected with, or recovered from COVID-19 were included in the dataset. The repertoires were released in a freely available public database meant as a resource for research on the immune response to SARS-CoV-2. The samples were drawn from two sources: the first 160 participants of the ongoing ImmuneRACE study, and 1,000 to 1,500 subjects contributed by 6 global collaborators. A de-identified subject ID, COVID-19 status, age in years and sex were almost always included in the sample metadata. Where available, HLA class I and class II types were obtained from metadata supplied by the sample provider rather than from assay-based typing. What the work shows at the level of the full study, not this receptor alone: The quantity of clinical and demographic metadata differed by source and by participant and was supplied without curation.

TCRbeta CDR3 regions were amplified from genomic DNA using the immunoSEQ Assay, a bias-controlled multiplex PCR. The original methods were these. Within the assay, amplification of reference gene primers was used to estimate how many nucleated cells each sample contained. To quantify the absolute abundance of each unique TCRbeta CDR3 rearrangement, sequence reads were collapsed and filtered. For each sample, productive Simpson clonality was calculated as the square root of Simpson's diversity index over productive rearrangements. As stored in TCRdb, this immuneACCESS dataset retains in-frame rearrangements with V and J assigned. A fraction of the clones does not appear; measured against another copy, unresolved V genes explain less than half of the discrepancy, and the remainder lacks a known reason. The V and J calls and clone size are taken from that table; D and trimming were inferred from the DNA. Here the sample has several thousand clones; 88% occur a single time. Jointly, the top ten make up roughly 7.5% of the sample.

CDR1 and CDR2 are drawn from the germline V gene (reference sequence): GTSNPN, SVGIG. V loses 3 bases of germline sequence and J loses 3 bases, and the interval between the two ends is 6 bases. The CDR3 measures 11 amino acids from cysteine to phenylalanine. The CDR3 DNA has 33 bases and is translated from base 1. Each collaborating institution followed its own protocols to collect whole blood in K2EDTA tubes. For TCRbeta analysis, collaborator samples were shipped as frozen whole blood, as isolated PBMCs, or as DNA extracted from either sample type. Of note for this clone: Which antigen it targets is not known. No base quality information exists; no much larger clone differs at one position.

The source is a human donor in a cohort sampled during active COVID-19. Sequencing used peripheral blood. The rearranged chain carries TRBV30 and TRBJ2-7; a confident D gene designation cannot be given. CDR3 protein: CAWSLSYEQYF. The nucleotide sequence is TGTGCCTGGAGCCTAAGCTACGAGCAGTACTTC.